One sample yielded the 28 T cell receptor beta chains listed below, sequenced in a study of T cell clonotyping in hematopoietic cell transplantation (dated by TCRdb to the early 2020s). What the time point label conveys for this sample: recipient sample about 28 days before transplant, after cytoreduction. Libraries were constructed by the immunoSEQ multiplex PCR assay. TCRdb mirrors the immuneACCESS table, restricted to in-frame sequences. Some clones are absent from its copies; in checked studies, under half trace to an unresolved V gene, and the reason for the others is unknown. This sample gives about 76,000 clones in total; 90% to 96% of them show up just once. Around 1.7% of the sample goes to the ten largest clones. The sample was peripheral blood mononuclear cells, taken before stem cell transplant. Every receptor here comes from a woman aged 50 to 60 with acute myeloid leukemia. Some clones in this sample may be carry-over from other donors' samples.

The genes are TRBV25-1 and TRBJ2-7; TRBD1 might be the D (5 bases). Per the germline V gene, CDR1 is MGHDK and CDR2 is SYGVNS. The CDR3 totals 13 residues. The V and J ends lost 2 bases and 2 bases respectively, with 7 bases between them. The CDR3 sequence is CASSEVGPYEQYF. CDR3 DNA: TGTGCCAGCAGTGAAGTGGGGCCCTACGAGCAGTACTTC.

CDR3 residues: CASSMGLAGVPEQYF. The CDR3 region has the DNA TGTGCCAGTAGTATGGGACTAGCGGGAGTCCCCGAGCAGTACTTC. V gene TRBV19 combines with J gene TRBJ2-7; 14 bases match TRBD2. Looked up from germline, CDR1 is LNHDA and CDR2 is SQIVND (reference sequence). Germline trimming cut 3 bases from V and 6 bases from J; bases unmatched to any gene: 4. CDR3 length: 15 residues.

The rearrangement joins TRBV15 to TRBJ2-7, with TRBD1 as a possible D gene (5 bases). There are 14 residues in the CDR3. V gave up 0 bases and J gave up 3 bases, with 9 bases separating them. Germline V gives CDR1 LNHNV, CDR2 YYDKDF (reference sequence). The CDR3 region is CATSRDTRDYEQYF. CDR3 sequence (DNA): TGTGCCACCAGCAGAGATACCAGGGACTACGAGCAGTACTTC.

The chain links TRBV5-1 to TRBJ2-7; TRBD2 is a possible D gene (6 bases). The germline V gene encodes CDR1 SGHRS and CDR2 YFSETQ. This CDR3 region has 15 residues. V lost 0 bases, J lost 6 bases, and 16 bases lay in between. In DNA, the CDR3 is TGCGCCAGCAGCTTGGTGGCTAGCGAGGCTAGCGAGCAGTACTTC. This sequence encodes CASSLVASEASEQYF.

The chain uses TRBV19 and TRBJ1-1; D ambiguous. The CDR3 has 13 amino acids. CDR1 and CDR2 from the germline V gene are LNHDA and SQIVND (reference sequence). Between the trimmed V and J ends, which lost 5 bases and 3 bases, there was a span of 10 bases. CDR3 loop: CASSWDRDTEAFF. The CDR3 DNA is TGTGCCAGTAGTTGGGATAGGGACACTGAAGCTTTCTTT.

CDR3 region: CASSNGLRYGYTF. The CDR3 nucleotides are TGTGCCAGCAGCAATGGACTTCGCTATGGCTACACCTTC. V usage is TRBV2 and J usage is TRBJ1-2; D not certain. This CDR3 has 13 residues. V lost 6 bases, J lost 4 bases, and 12 bases lay in between. CDR1 is SNHLY, CDR2 FYNNEI, per germline.

A single count supports this clone. The chain has TRBV19 and TRBJ2-7, with unresolved D. The CDR3 loop spans 11 amino acids. Germline CDR1 is LNHDA and CDR2 is SQIVND (reference sequence). The V gene lost 10 bases and the J gene lost 4 bases, with 11 bases spanning the gap. The CDR3 reads CATHDGYEQYF. As DNA, the CDR3 is TGTGCCACCCACGACGGGTACGAGCAGTACTTC.

The rearrangement joins TRBV19 to TRBJ2-7; 10 bases align to TRBD1. V shed 10 bases and J 4 bases; nucleotides not matched to a gene: 13. The CDR3 is 15 residues long. Germline assignment: CDR1 LNHDA and CDR2 SQIVND (reference sequence). The CDR3 region is CATGQPGQGWYEQYF. For the CDR3, the DNA is TGTGCCACTGGCCAACCGGGACAGGGGTGGTACGAGCAGTACTTC.

This clone appeared a single time. The genes are TRBV4-1 and TRBJ1-2; D unclear. Trimming left V 4 bases short and J 2 bases short, with 14 bases between. This CDR3 spans 15 amino acids. Germline assignment: CDR1 MGHRA and CDR2 YSYEKL. In DNA, the CDR3 is TGCGCCAGCAGCCCGGAACCGGGAACCAACTATGGCTACACCTTC. Its translation: CASSPEPGTNYGYTF.

This chain connects TRBV7-9 to TRBJ2-7, with TRBD1 identical over 8 bases. Trimming at V came to 5 bases and at J to 7 bases, leaving 10 bases not matched to a gene. The CDR3 contains 14 residues. Germline CDR1 is SEHNR and CDR2 is FQNEAQ (reference sequence). CDR3 amino acids: CASSASAGGGEQYF. The CDR3 DNA is TGTGCCAGCAGCGCCTCGGCAGGGGGCGGAGAGCAGTACTTC.

The chain recombines TRBV6-5 with TRBJ2-6; 7 bases are a match to TRBD1. V trimming: 11 bases; J trimming: 2 bases; junction bases outside the gene matches: 9. CDR3 length equals 15 residues. Germline CDR1 and CDR2: MNHEY and SVGAGI. DNA of the CDR3: TGTGCCGGCACAGGGGCTATTGCTGGGGCCAACGTCCTGACTTTC. Encoded protein: CAGTGAIAGANVLTF.

V usage is TRBV30 and J usage is TRBJ1-5, with D hard to call. The V end was cut by 3 bases, the J end by 2 bases, with 5 bases between. CDR1 and CDR2 (germline): GTSNPN, SVGIG (reference sequence). The CDR3 spans 12 residues. The CDR3 region is CAWRVGNQPQHF. The CDR3 DNA is TGTGCCTGGAGAGTTGGCAATCAGCCCCAGCATTTT.

The chain links TRBV30 to TRBJ1-4, with 7 bases aligning to TRBD1. This CDR3 region has 14 residues. Trimming took 5 bases from V and 8 from J; bases not matched to a gene: 11. Per the germline V gene, CDR1 is GTSNPN and CDR2 is SVGIG (reference sequence). The CDR3 nucleotides read TGTGCCTGGCAATGGGGTTGGGACAGCGAAAAACTGTTTTTT. Translation gives CAWQWGWDSEKLFF.

V is TRBV10-1 and J is TRBJ2-7, with TRBD1 as a possible D gene (7 bases). The V end was cut by 7 bases, the J end by 3 bases, with 22 bases between. The CDR3 runs 16 residues. Germline V CDR1 and CDR2: WNHNN, SYGVQD (reference sequence). CDR3 residues: CASKPGTEQEGYEQYF. DNA of the CDR3: TGCGCCAGCAAACCCGGGACAGAGCAGGAGGGCTACGAGCAGTACTTC.

In regard to this clone: The junction and the germline gene differ at one end; a read error may be behind it. CDR3 coding DNA: TGTGCCTGCTCCGGGCCCTTGGCAGCGGTTTTC. Protein: CACSGPLAAVF. V gene TRBV30 combines with J gene TRBJ1-2; no clear D. Germline CDR1 GTSNPN, CDR2 SVGIG (reference sequence). This CDR3 spans 11 amino acids.

This sequence joins TRBV11-2 and TRBJ1-1; D is possibly TRBD1 (5 bases). The CDR3 contains 17 residues. V lost 1 base and J 2 bases, leaving 17 bases between the germline ends. Per germline, CDR1 SGHAT and CDR2 FQNNGV. This CDR3 is CASSLAAGNAGNTEAFF. The CDR3 nucleotides are TGTGCCAGCAGCTTAGCGGCAGGGAATGCCGGAAACACTGAAGCTTTCTTT.

Comment on this clone: Sequence at one end of the junction differs from germline and may be a read error. The chain couples TRBV6-1 to TRBJ2-5; 7 bases agree with TRBD2. Germline assignment: CDR1 MNHNS and CDR2 SASEGT. This CDR3 is 14 amino acids long. The chain's CDR3 is CAGSAGTTKETQYF. The CDR3 DNA is TGTGCCGGCAGCGCGGGGACTACCAAAGAGACCCAGTACTTC.

The V gene is TRBV27, the J gene TRBJ1-4, with D possibly matching TRBD1 (5 bases). The ends were cut back, 7 bases at V and 2 bases at J, with 17 bases in the middle. The CDR3 has 16 amino acids. Germline CDR1 reads MNHEY; CDR2 reads SMNVEV (reference sequence). The chain's CDR3 is CASTRDSRGTNEKLFF. In DNA, the CDR3 is TGTGCCAGCACCCGGGACTCCCGAGGGACTAATGAAAAACTGTTTTTT.

The chain couples TRBV5-1 to TRBJ1-6; no clear D gene. V was shortened by 5 bases and J by 7 bases, with 13 bases between the two germline ends. Germline assignment: CDR1 SGHRS and CDR2 YFSETQ. The CDR3 contains 14 residues. CDR3 sequence reads: CASRPREGNSPLHF. The CDR3 region has the DNA TGCGCCAGCAGACCCCGCGAAGGGAATTCACCCCTCCACTTT.

V is TRBV6-6 and J is TRBJ1-3, with D perhaps matching TRBD1 (6 bases). Germline CDR1 reads MNHNY; CDR2 reads SVGAGI (reference sequence). CDR3 length equals 13 residues. V lost 4 bases to trimming and J lost 4 bases, with 8 bases between them. The CDR3 nucleotides are TGTGCCAGCAGTTTCACAGGGGGAAACACCATATATTTT. It encodes CASSFTGGNTIYF.

V is TRBV6-1 and J is TRBJ1-2, with 10 bases matching TRBD1. Per the germline V gene, CDR1 is MNHNS and CDR2 is SASEGT. The CDR3 spans 12 residues. The J segment lost 7 bases and the V segment lost 10 bases, leaving 6 bases of the junction unmatched. The CDR3 region has the DNA TGTGCCACCCTAGGGACAGGGGTTGGCTACACCTTC. Translation gives CATLGTGVGYTF.

The CDR3 sequence is CASRKGGQGLANSGNTIYF. CDR3 DNA sequence: TGTGCCAGCAGGAAGGGCGGACAGGGGTTGGCAAACTCTGGAAACACCATATATTTT. The chain recombines TRBV2 with TRBJ1-3, with 9 bases matching TRBD1. The germline CDR1 and CDR2 sequences are SNHLY and FYNNEI. This CDR3 comprises 19 residues. After removal of 6 bases from V and 0 bases from J, the junction contained 15 bases not matched to a gene.

The chain links TRBV6-5 to TRBJ2-7, with 9 bases matching TRBD1. The germline V gene has CDR1 MNHEY and CDR2 SVGAGI. With V trimmed by 5 bases and J by 2 bases, 7 bases remained unmatched. The CDR3 has 15 residues. The CDR3 nucleotides are TGTGCCAGCAGTCTTGGGACAGGGAATACCTACGAGCAGTACTTC. This translates into CASSLGTGNTYEQYF.

This clone was seen just once. The rearrangement uses TRBV30 and TRBJ2-5; 7 nucleotides agree with TRBD1. V gave up 2 bases and J gave up 7 bases; unmatched junction bases: 13. Germline loops: CDR1 GTSNPN, CDR2 SVGIG (reference sequence). The CDR3 extends over 15 amino acids. The CDR3 DNA sequence: TGTGCCTGGAGTTCCCCCCTGACAGGGTGGGCGACCCAGTACTTC. Translated: CAWSSPLTGWATQYF.

The rearrangement links TRBV11-2 to TRBJ1-3; no reliable D call. The CDR3 loop spans 17 amino acids. The V and J ends lost 1 base and 0 bases respectively, with 13 bases between them. Per germline, CDR1 SGHAT and CDR2 FQNNGV. The CDR3 DNA follows: TGTGCCAGCAGCTTAGCGGCCCACCTTACCTCTGGAAACACCATATATTTT. This codes for CASSLAAHLTSGNTIYF.

The chain carries TRBV2 and TRBJ1-1; a weak D match, TRBD1 (5 bases). The CDR3 runs to 12 residues. V was cut by 1 base and J by 11 bases, with 11 bases left in between. CDR1 is SNHLY, CDR2 FYNNEI, per germline. This chain's CDR3 is CASSEGGDAAFF. In DNA form, the CDR3 reads TGTGCCAGCAGTGAAGGGGGCGACGCGGCTTTCTTT. The full variable domain, rest sourced from reference TRBV2 and TRBJ1-1, is EPEVTQTPSHQVTQMGQEVILRCVPISNHLYFYWYRQILGQKVEFLVSFYNNEISEKSEIFDDQFSVERPDGSNFTLKIRSTKLEDSAMYFCASSEGGDAAFFGQGTRLTVV.

CDR3 bases: TGTGCCACCCGCATACTCGACCCCAACTATGGCTACACCTTC. Amino acid sequence: CATRILDPNYGYTF. V usage is TRBV6-5 and J usage is TRBJ1-2, with D unclear. The CDR3 consists of 14 residues. CDR1 MNHEY and CDR2 SVGAGI come from the germline V gene. V was cut by 10 bases and J by 2 bases, with 17 bases left in between.

The V call is TRBV30, the J call TRBJ2-2, with 7 bases lining up with TRBD1. The V gene's germline CDR1 is GTSNPN and CDR2 SVGIG (reference sequence). This CDR3 region has 16 residues. The ends lost 0 bases at V and 5 bases at J; junction bases unmatched: 9. The CDR3 coding sequence is TGTGCCTGGAGTGTACCGGGAAGGGGGCTAACCGGGGAGCTGTTTTTT. Translated: CAWSVPGRGLTGELFF.